The clone carrying this T cell receptor beta chain has ten or more counts. Its target is unknown. Sequence at one end of the junction differs from germline and may be a read error. In TCRdb, the 5' RACE reads were re-called with MiXCR into one record per CDR3 protein. This table holds some 250,000 distinct CDR3 sequences, around 7.8% found once. These data are taken from a study of CD8 T cells in ankylosing spondylitis. The CDR3 runs 12 residues. General study points: The authors found the disease-linked clones to be CD8+ and relatively rare in peripheral blood. Enrichment of disease-linked clones was reportedly significant in matched ankylosing spondylitis synovial fluid. Certain motif variants had earlier been reported in reactive arthritis synovial fluid and blood.

Sample: blood, either unsorted or a sorted T cell fraction (not recorded which). The rearrangement links TRBV12-3 or TRBV12-4 to TRBJ2-1; either TRBD1 or TRBD2 may fit D (7 bases each). The receptor's source is a male donor with ankylosing spondylitis or in good health (not recorded which). The CDR3: CASSPGGTTRIF. The DNA of the CDR3 is TGTGCCAGCAGTCCAGGGGGGACTACCAGGATCTTC.